The 27 T cell receptor beta chains given below trace back to one sample, sequenced in a study of blood T cell repertoires in COVID-19. The assay was immunoSEQ multiplex PCR, and TCRdb's table has in-frame clones only and misses some. The sample yields about 74,000 clones, about 88% seen once. The source material was peripheral blood. The receptor set was obtained from a man aged 50-59 years with acute or convalescent COVID-19.

The CDR3 nucleotides are TGTGCCACCAGCAGAGATTCAACAGGGTCTAATGAAAAACTGTTTTTT. Its translation is CATSRDSTGSNEKLFF. This chain uses TRBV15 with TRBJ1-4; D perhaps matches TRBD1 (6 bases). The CDR3 totals 16 residues. Germline-derived CDR1 and CDR2 are LNHNV and YYDKDF (reference sequence). The V end was cut by 0 bases, the J end by 3 bases, with 11 bases between.

The chain combines TRBV5-1 with TRBJ2-1, with 11 bases that match TRBD2. Germline V lookup: CDR1 SGHRS, CDR2 YFSETQ. The V gene end was trimmed by 4 bases and the J gene end by 4 bases; junction bases not matched to a gene: 4. The CDR3 spans 15 residues. CDR3 in DNA: TGCGCCAGCAGCCTCGGGACTAGCGGTTACAATGAGCAGTTCTTC. Translation gives CASSLGTSGYNEQFF.

This clone showed up just once. This chain joins TRBV28 and TRBJ1-1, with 9 bases identical to TRBD1. J lost 1 base, V lost 6 bases, and 15 bases had no gene match. Germline CDR1 is MDHEN and CDR2 is SYDVKM. The CDR3 is 18 residues long. CDR3 sequence: CASSRRGQGTGKNTEAFF. The DNA for the CDR3 is TGTGCCAGCAGCCGCCGGGGCCAGGGGACAGGGAAGAACACTGAAGCTTTCTTT.

The chain carries TRBV6-5 and TRBJ1-1, with D possibly being TRBD1 (6 bases). V was pared by 6 bases and J by 1 base, with 9 bases between. The CDR3 is made up of 13 amino acids. Germline lookup yields CDR1 MNHEY and CDR2 SVGAGI. The CDR3 is CASRTQGNTEAFF. DNA for the CDR3: TGTGCCAGCAGAACACAGGGGAACACTGAAGCTTTCTTT.

In its sample, this clone was seen a few times. Other DNA sequences in the same sample also yield this CDR3. J is TRBJ2-1 and V is TRBV11-2; D is possibly TRBD2 (5 bases). The CDR3 totals 12 residues. V lost 3 bases and J 7 bases, leaving 7 bases between the germline ends. The germline gives CDR1 SGHAT, CDR2 FQNNGV. The CDR3 loop reads CASSLRDNEQFF. CDR3 sequence (DNA): TGTGCCAGCAGCTTGAGGGATAATGAGCAGTTCTTC. Looking up the rest from reference TRBV11-2 and TRBJ2-1 gives the full variable domain: EAGVAQSPRYKIIEKRQSVAFWCNPISGHATLYWYQQILGQGPKLLIQFQNNGVVDDSQLPKDRFSAERLKGVDSTLKIQPAKLEDSAVYLCASSLRDNEQFFGPGTRLTVL.

The chain carries TRBV27 and TRBJ2-1; D ambiguous. The germline CDR1 and CDR2 sequences are MNHEY and SMNVEV (reference sequence). CDR3 length equals 12 residues. V lost 2 bases to trimming and J lost 15 bases, with 14 bases between them. CDR3 coding DNA: TGTGCCAGCAGTTTACGGGTCGGAATTCCGTTCTTC. Encoded protein: CASSLRVGIPFF.

The gene calls are TRBV27 and TRBJ1-5, with D tentatively TRBD1 (5 bases). CDR1 is MNHEY and CDR2 is SMNVEV in the germline V gene (reference sequence). The CDR3 is made up of 15 amino acids. V was trimmed by 3 bases and J by 4 bases, leaving 13 bases between them. In nucleotides, the CDR3 is TGTGCCAGCAGTTTGTTCATGGGGGGGAATCAGCCCCAGCATTTT. Translation gives CASSLFMGGNQPQHF.

The chain joins TRBV24-1 to TRBJ2-1, with D perhaps TRBD2 (5 bases). V lost 6 bases and J 1 base, leaving 9 bases between the germline ends. The length of the CDR3 is 14 residues. Germline V gene data show CDR1 as KGHDR and CDR2 as SFDVKD. CDR3: CATSPSPSYNEQFF. The CDR3 coding sequence is TGTGCCACCAGTCCTAGCCCGTCCTACAATGAGCAGTTCTTC.

The rearrangement links TRBV27 to TRBJ2-3; the D gene is possibly TRBD1 (6 bases). There are 14 residues in the CDR3. Germline-derived CDR1 and CDR2 are MNHEY and SMNVEV (reference sequence). The V gene lost 6 bases and the J gene lost 5 bases, with 15 bases spanning the gap. CDR3 coding DNA: TGTGCCAGCAGGGGACACGCTAGGATAGATACGCAGTATTTT. Translating it yields CASRGHARIDTQYF.

The chain links TRBV6-2 or TRBV6-3 to TRBJ2-4, with D tentatively TRBD1 (5 bases). Trimming shortened V by 0 bases and J by 6 bases, and 24 bases separated the two germline ends. The CDR3 contains 19 residues. From germline, CDR1 is MNHEY and CDR2 SVGEGT. The CDR3 sequence is CASSYSLTIDPAQGNIQYF. CDR3 DNA sequence: TGTGCCAGCAGTTACTCTCTCACGATAGATCCGGCCCAGGGAAACATTCAGTACTTC.

In this sample, this clone turned up once. CDR3 nucleotides: TGCGCCAGCAGCCCCGGGACAGGAAATCAGCCCCAGCATTTT. Its translation is CASSPGTGNQPQHF. The chain links TRBV5-1 to TRBJ1-5; 8 bases fit TRBD1. The germline V gene has CDR1 SGHRS and CDR2 YFSETQ. The CDR3 has 14 amino acids. V shed 4 bases, J shed 4 bases, and the junction held 4 bases outside the gene matches. Full variable domain (rest looked up from reference TRBV5-1 and TRBJ1-5): KAGVTQTPRYLIKTRGQQVTLSCSPISGHRSVSWYQQTPGQGLQFLFEYFSETQRNKGNFPGRFSGRQFSNSRSEMNVSTLELGDSALYLCASSPGTGNQPQHFGDGTRLSIL.

This clone came up a few times. This chain joins TRBV27 and TRBJ2-7; 7 bases align to TRBD1. CDR1 is MNHEY, CDR2 SMNVEV, per germline (reference sequence). The CDR3 runs to 15 residues. The J segment lost 3 bases and the V segment lost 5 bases, leaving 10 bases of the junction unmatched. CDR3: CASSPYKGANYEQYF. In DNA form, the CDR3 reads TGTGCCAGCAGTCCCTATAAGGGGGCGAACTACGAGCAGTACTTC.

The chain employs TRBV2 and TRBJ1-3; 7 nucleotides agree with TRBD1. The trim removed 3 bases at V and 0 bases at J, leaving 5 bases unmatched. The CDR3 has 16 residues. Germline V gives CDR1 SNHLY, CDR2 FYNNEI. CDR3 sequence (DNA): TGTGCCAGCAGTGAGCAGGGGGATTTCTCTGGAAACACCATATATTTT. This translates into CASSEQGDFSGNTIYF.

The V call is TRBV5-5, the J call TRBJ1-4; TRBD1 might be the D (6 bases). The CDR3 extends over 14 amino acids. Trimming left V 4 bases short and J 5 bases short, with 12 bases between. CDR1 and CDR2 (germline): SGHKS, YYEKEE (reference sequence). The CDR3 DNA sequence: TGTGCCAGCAGCATCCGGACAGCCAATGAAAAACTGTTTTTT. Protein: CASSIRTANEKLFF.

V is TRBV9 and J is TRBJ2-2, with D possibly matching TRBD1 (6 bases). The ends were cut back, 3 bases at V and 4 bases at J, with 10 bases in the middle. The germline V gene has CDR1 SGDLS and CDR2 YYNGEE. The CDR3 length is 14 residues. The CDR3 nucleotides are TGTGCCAGCAGCGCGGACAGCAGCACCGGGGAGCTGTTTTTT. This sequence encodes CASSADSSTGELFF.

This chain connects TRBV18 to TRBJ1-1; D is unclear. Trimming cost V 1 base and J 0 bases, with 6 bases left between them. Germline V lookup: CDR1 KGHSH, CDR2 LQKENI. The CDR3 has 14 residues. The CDR3 here is CASSPRQLNTEAFF. CDR3 sequence (DNA): TGTGCCAGCTCACCACGACAATTGAACACTGAAGCTTTCTTT.

This chain joins TRBV28 and TRBJ1-4, with TRBD1 matching over 7 bases. CDR3 size: 16 residues. The V segment lost 6 bases and the J segment 7 bases; nucleotides outside the gene matches: 14. CDR1 is MDHEN and CDR2 is SYDVKM in the germline V gene. The CDR3 region has the DNA TGTGCCAGCAGCTCCTCGACAGGGACGGTGTTTGAAAAACTGTTTTTT. It is translated as CASSSSTGTVFEKLFF.

The chain uses TRBV4-1 and TRBJ2-2, with TRBD2 matching over 8 bases. V shed 2 bases and J 5 bases; nucleotides not matched to a gene: 7. In germline, CDR1 is MGHRA, CDR2 YSYEKL. The CDR3 has 16 amino acids. As DNA, the CDR3 is TGCGCCAGCAGCCAAAGTAGCGGGATATTGACCGGGGAGCTGTTTTTT. It translates to CASSQSSGILTGELFF.

This clone was recorded only once. This rearrangement joins TRBV5-1 to TRBJ2-5, with TRBD1 identical over 7 bases. This CDR3 comprises 15 residues. V shed 2 bases and J 1 base; nucleotides not matched to a gene: 5. Germline V gene sequence: CDR1 SGHRS, CDR2 YFSETQ. CDR3 protein: CASSFYRGTQETQYF. CDR3 sequence (DNA): TGCGCCAGCAGCTTTTACAGGGGAACCCAAGAGACCCAGTACTTC.

This clone was detected a few times. V gene TRBV27 combines with J gene TRBJ2-7, with D tentatively TRBD2 (6 bases). CDR3 length equals 15 residues. CDR1 and CDR2 (germline): MNHEY, SMNVEV (reference sequence). V was clipped by 3 bases and J by 0 bases, with 12 bases between them. CDR3 coding DNA: TGTGCCAGCAGTTTGGAGGGGCGAAGCTCCTACGAGCAGTACGTC. Its translation: CASSLEGRSSYEQYV.

The gene calls are TRBV28 and TRBJ2-7; 11 bases agree with TRBD1. This CDR3 has 13 residues. CDR1 is MDHEN, CDR2 SYDVKM, per germline. The junction had 3 bases not matched to a gene; V was cut back by 5 bases and J by 6 bases. The DNA for the CDR3 is TGTGCCAGCAGTCCGGGACAGGGGGGCGAGCAGTACGTC. It yields the protein CASSPGQGGEQYV.

V is TRBV11-3 and J is TRBJ2-5; D might be TRBD2 (6 bases). There are 15 residues in the CDR3. V lost 5 bases to trimming and J lost 2 bases, with 15 bases between them. CDR1 is SGHNT, CDR2 YENEEA, per germline. The CDR3 nucleotides are TGTGCCAGCAGCCGGGGAGGAGGGCCACAAGAGACCCAGTACTTC. It is translated as CASSRGGGPQETQYF. The variable domain in full, with the rest retrieved from reference TRBV11-3 and TRBJ2-5, is EAGVVQSPRYKIIEKKQPVAFWCNPISGHNTLYWYLQNLGQGPELLIRYENEEAVDDSQLPKDRFSAERLKGVDSTLKIQPAELGDSAVYLCASSRGGGPQETQYFGPGTRLLVL.

The V call is TRBV5-1, the J call TRBJ2-1; 12 positions match TRBD2. CDR1 is SGHRS, CDR2 YFSETQ, per germline. The CDR3 length is 13 residues. J gave up 13 bases and V 4 bases, and 6 bases lay outside the gene matches. DNA for the CDR3: TGCGCCAGCAGCCCCGGACTAGCGGGACGCCAGTTCTTC. The encoded protein is CASSPGLAGRQFF.

This chain uses TRBV24-1 with TRBJ2-1; D not certain. There are 15 residues in the CDR3. Germline CDR1 and CDR2: KGHDR and SFDVKD. Trimming took 1 base from V and 8 from J, leaving 14 bases between them. DNA of the CDR3: TGTGCCACCAGTGATTTCGCTAGAGGCCGGTATGAGCAGTTCTTC. This gives the protein CATSDFARGRYEQFF.

This clone was seen just once. The V call is TRBV12-3 or TRBV12-4, the J call TRBJ1-5; no definite D call. The CDR3 extends over 13 amino acids. Trimming took 3 bases from V and 3 from J, leaving 6 bases between them. Written as DNA, the CDR3 is TGTGCCAGCAGTTTCTCAGACAATCAGCCCCAGCATTTT. Translated: CASSFSDNQPQHF.

The chain uses TRBV30 and TRBJ1-1, with 10 bases lining up with TRBD1. The CDR3 runs 16 residues. The germline V gene encodes CDR1 GTSNPN and CDR2 SVGIG (reference sequence). V trimming: 2 bases; J trimming: 0 bases; junction bases outside the gene matches: 6. In DNA, the CDR3 is TGTGCCTGGAGTCCCGGGACAGGGGTGTTGAACACTGAAGCTTTCTTT. Its translation: CAWSPGTGVLNTEAFF.

The V and J genes are TRBV12-3 or TRBV12-4 and TRBJ2-7; a weak D match, TRBD2 (6 bases). The CDR3 has 13 residues. V was pared by 3 bases and J by 3 bases, with 9 bases between. This CDR3 reads CASSFGGIYEQYV. For the CDR3, the DNA is TGTGCCAGCAGTTTCGGGGGAATCTACGAGCAGTACGTC.